The text below deals with one T cell receptor (beta chain). Its antigen is unknown. This sample was taken from a study of cytotoxic CD8 clonotypes in ibrutinib-treated CLL. About the study: Patient counts were over 9 relapsed/refractory, more than 14 treatment-naive and 17 to 18 IGHV unmutated.

Regarding the study as a whole: T-cell clonality at baseline went above that of age-matched healthy donors and rose and fell with circulating CD8+ T-cell counts. Public clonotypes, rarely seen, contracted or held steady on treatment. Clonality went higher at ibrutinib response and then dropped back toward baseline at progression.

The protocol was immunoSEQ multiplex PCR, while the TCRdb copy is restricted to in-frame clones and leaves out a portion. Among about 25,000 clones listed, 69% were seen once. Trimming stripped 0 bases from V and 3 bases from J, with 12 bases between. This CDR3 is 15 amino acids long. Germline V CDR1 and CDR2: SQVTM, ANQGSEA. This TCR derives from a human donor with chronic lymphocytic leukemia. The chain is built from TRBV29-1 and TRBJ2-1; perhaps TRBD2 as D (6 bases). Sequenced material: PBMCs, taken at disease progression, from a patient treated with ibrutinib. CDR3 loop: CSVEDLRTNYNEQFF. The CDR3, as DNA: TGCAGCGTTGAAGACCTCCGGACTAACTACAATGAGCAGTTCTTC.